The 13 T cell receptor beta chains listed next were all sequenced from one sample in a study of T cells in Graves' hyperthyroidism and ophthalmopathy. From RNA transcripts, TCR beta CDR3 regions were amplified. During a first-round RT-PCR of the TCR CDR3, the HTBI primer set was used. MiXCR, applied by TCRdb to the multiplex PCR reads, yields one record per CDR3 protein. This table has roughly 350,000 distinct CDR3 sequences, about an eighth appearing once. The sequenced material came from blood. The receptors derive from a woman between 40 and 55 years old with Graves' ophthalmopathy.

The CDR3 DNA follows: TGTGCCAGCAGTTTAGGTGGGAGCTGGGCTGAGCAGTTCTTC. Its translation is CASSLGGSWAEQFF. This chain connects TRBV12-3 or TRBV12-4 to TRBJ2-1, with D tentatively TRBD2 (5 bases). V lost 1 base and J 9 bases, leaving 13 bases between the germline ends. The CDR3 extends over 14 amino acids.

The chain links TRBV2 to TRBJ1-6; unclear D gene. Between the trimmed V and J ends, which lost 0 bases and 9 bases, there was a span of 12 bases. This CDR3 is 15 amino acids long. Germline values: CDR1 SNHLY, CDR2 FYNNEI. The chain's CDR3 is CASSEALRGVSPLHF. DNA of the CDR3: TGTGCCAGCAGTGAAGCGCTTCGCGGGGTTTCACCCCTCCACTTT.

The rearrangement joins TRBV5-1 to TRBJ2-5; D is perhaps TRBD1 (5 bases). Germline V gene sequence: CDR1 SGHRS, CDR2 YFSETQ. V was trimmed by 1 base and J by 5 bases, leaving 12 bases between them. CDR3 length: 14 amino acids. The CDR3 bases are TGCGCCAGCAGCTTGTTAGCAGGGAAGGAGACCCAGTACTTC. This encodes CASSLLAGKETQYF.

The rearrangement links TRBV12-3 or TRBV12-4 to TRBJ2-1; 8 bases fit TRBD1. The CDR3 covers 16 residues. Trimming took 3 bases from V and 6 from J; bases not matched to a gene: 10. The CDR3 DNA reads TGTGCCAGCAGTTTCGACAGGGGAGGCTCTCGCAATGAGCAGTTCTTC. It specifies CASSFDRGGSRNEQFF.

This clonotype was counted at least ten times. This sequence joins TRBV12-3 or TRBV12-4 and TRBJ2-7; D is unresolved. Trimming left V 1 base short and J 4 bases short, with 8 bases between. This CDR3 region has 13 residues. CDR3 amino acids: CASSLEGPYEQYF. The CDR3 DNA sequence: TGTGCCAGCAGTTTAGAGGGCCCGTACGAGCAGTACTTC.

The chain uses TRBV10-3 and TRBJ2-2; D possibly corresponds to TRBD1 (6 bases). Germline CDR1 is ENHRY and CDR2 is SYGVKD. The CDR3 sequence is 13 residues long. V was cut by 8 bases and J by 5 bases, with 12 bases left in between. The CDR3 sequence: CAIGGLSTGELFF. The CDR3 DNA is TGTGCCATCGGGGGCTTGAGTACCGGGGAGCTGTTTTTT.

This clonotype was detected ten times or more. The genes are TRBV7-9 and TRBJ2-2, with 7 bases aligning to TRBD1. The CDR3 has 16 residues. Looked up from germline, CDR1 is SEHNR and CDR2 is FQNEAQ (reference sequence). J was trimmed by 5 bases and V by 1 base; bases with no gene match: 7. CDR3 residues: CASSLVRQGWTGELFF. The CDR3 DNA follows: TGTGCCAGCAGCTTAGTACGACAGGGCTGGACCGGGGAGCTGTTTTTT.

At least ten counts were recorded for this clonotype. V usage is TRBV2 and J usage is TRBJ2-1; 10 bases are shared with TRBD2. The CDR3 extends over 17 amino acids. The V and J ends lost 4 bases and 0 bases, in that order; junction bases with no gene match: 6. CDR1 and CDR2 (germline): SNHLY, FYNNEI. The CDR3 reads CASSAGLAVSSYNEQFF. The CDR3 DNA reads as TGTGCCAGCAGTGCCGGACTAGCGGTGAGCTCCTACAATGAGCAGTTCTTC.

This clonotype occurred many times. The chain recombines TRBV11-2 with TRBJ1-4, with a weak D call TRBD1 (5 bases). Deletions cut 3 bases from V and 6 bases from J, with 14 bases between. Germline CDR1 is SGHAT and CDR2 is FQNNGV. This CDR3 contains 15 residues. The CDR3 DNA follows: TGTGCCAGCAGCTTGGGATTCGGGGCCGATGAAAAACTGTTTTTT. As protein: CASSLGFGADEKLFF.

This clonotype was observed a few times. The V call is TRBV5-6, the J call TRBJ1-1, with no clear D. Trimming took off 0 bases at V and 0 bases at J, with 9 bases between the two ends. This CDR3 has 15 amino acids. Germline lookup yields CDR1 SGHDT and CDR2 YYEEEE. In DNA, the CDR3 is TGTGCCAGCAGCTTGGTTCCAGGCTTGAACACTGAAGCTTTCTTT. It yields the protein CASSLVPGLNTEAFF.

This clonotype was observed many times. The chain is built from TRBV27 and TRBJ2-7; 9 nucleotides match TRBD1. J lost 4 bases, V lost 3 bases, and 4 bases had no gene match. The V gene's germline CDR1 is MNHEY and CDR2 SMNVEV (reference sequence). The CDR3 extends over 14 amino acids. The CDR3 nucleotides are TGTGCCAGCAGTTTTTTGGGACAGGGTTACGAGCAGTACTTC. It specifies CASSFLGQGYEQYF.

This clonotype showed up many times. The chain recombines TRBV20-1 with TRBJ2-7; TRBD2 agrees at 12 bases. The germline CDR1 and CDR2 sequences are DFQATT and SNEGSKA (reference sequence). The CDR3 is made up of 15 amino acids. V was clipped by 5 bases and J by 1 base; unmatched bases: 6. The CDR3 bases are TGCAGTGCTTTCTCTAGCGGGAGGGTATCCTACGAGCAGTACTTC. Protein product: CSAFSSGRVSYEQYF.

This clonotype was recorded at least ten times. The chain couples TRBV6-1 to TRBJ1-3; 7 nucleotides agree with TRBD1. This CDR3 has 15 amino acids. V lost 7 bases to trimming and J lost 0 bases; unmatched junction nucleotides: 6. The V gene's germline CDR1 is MNHNS and CDR2 SASEGT. Here the CDR3 reads CASNVRTGSGNTIYF. CDR3 nucleotides: TGTGCCAGCAACGTCCGGACAGGCTCTGGAAACACCATATATTTT.